The 7 T cell receptor beta chains presented below share a single source sample, sequenced in a study of T cell repertoires in cytomegalovirus infection. No cognate antigen is known for these TCRs. Each CDR3 protein gets one entry after TCRdb re-called the reads with MiXCR. Among about 60,000 distinct CDR3 sequences listed, around 20% were seen once. The specimen was CD8+ T cells from cultured PBMCs, collected from culture after CMV antigen stimulation. These TCRs come from a human donor in good health (CMV status not recorded). Some clones in this sample may be carry-over from other donors' samples.

The rearrangement links TRBV4-1 to TRBJ1-1; D possibly corresponds to TRBD1 (5 bases). Looked up from germline, CDR1 is MGHRA and CDR2 is YSYEKL. Trimming took 1 base from V and 3 from J, leaving 9 bases between them. The CDR3 consists of 14 residues. CDR3 region: CASSQGRQYTEAFF. CDR3 sequence (DNA): TGCGCCAGCAGCCAAGGTAGACAGTACACTGAAGCTTTCTTT.

This clonotype was found a few times. The gene calls are TRBV12-3 or TRBV12-4 and TRBJ1-2; no clear D gene. The CDR3 consists of 14 residues. The V end was cut by 2 bases, the J end by 4 bases, with 11 bases between. CDR3 loop: CASSLPTPSYGYTF. In DNA, the CDR3 is TGTGCCAGCAGTTTACCAACACCTTCCTATGGCTACACCTTC.

This clonotype was detected only a few times. V and J are TRBV9 and TRBJ2-3; 9 bases agree with TRBD2. The germline CDR1 and CDR2 sequences are SGDLS and YYNGEE. J lost 2 bases, V lost 0 bases, and 7 bases had no gene match. The CDR3 is 17 residues long. In DNA, the CDR3 is TGTGCCAGCAGCGTAGTAGATAGCGGGGGAATCACAGATACGCAGTATTTT. It codes for CASSVVDSGGITDTQYF.

The chain uses TRBV7-2 and TRBJ2-7; TRBD1 matches at 7 bases. Germline lookup yields CDR1 SGHTA and CDR2 FQGNSA. The length of the CDR3 is 14 residues. Trimming removed 6 bases from V and 2 bases from J; junction bases left unmatched: 7. The CDR3 bases are TGTGCCAGCAGGGATGACAGGGAAACCTACGAGCAGTACTTC. It codes for CASRDDRETYEQYF.

The table lists this clonotype with a few counts. This chain joins TRBV20-1 and TRBJ2-1, with 13 bases lining up with TRBD2. The V segment lost 6 bases and the J segment 7 bases; nucleotides outside the gene matches: 9. Looked up from germline, CDR1 is DFQATT and CDR2 is SNEGSKA (reference sequence). The CDR3 runs to 15 residues. CDR3 residues: CSAILAGGPGNEQFF. The CDR3 DNA reads TGCAGTGCCATACTAGCGGGGGGGCCGGGAAATGAGCAGTTCTTC.

V is TRBV4-1 and J is TRBJ2-1; tentatively, D is TRBD1 or TRBD2 (5 bases each). The V gene's germline CDR1 is MGHRA and CDR2 YSYEKL. The V end lost 5 bases, the J end lost 10 bases, and 18 bases lay between the germline ends. The CDR3 contains 14 residues. CDR3 residues: CASSEGRAGGEQFF. CDR3 bases: TGCGCCAGCAGCGAGGGACGGGCTGGGGGAGAGCAGTTCTTC.

The rearrangement uses TRBV12-3 or TRBV12-4 and TRBJ1-3, with D maybe TRBD1 (5 bases). The CDR3 has 15 amino acids. V lost 2 bases to trimming and J lost 1 base, with 9 bases between them. The chain's CDR3 is CASSLTGGSGNTIYF. CDR3 DNA: TGTGCCAGCAGTTTAACAGGTGGTTCTGGAAACACCATATATTTT.